Listed here are 24 T cell receptor beta chains from one sample, sequenced in a study of blood T cell repertoires in COVID-19. The protocol was immunoSEQ multiplex PCR, while the TCRdb copy is restricted to in-frame clones and leaves out a portion. The table lists about 360,000 clones, around 90% of them singletons. The sample taken for sequencing was peripheral blood. The receptors were gathered from a human donor in a cohort sampled during active COVID-19.

The rearrangement joins TRBV27 to TRBJ2-4; D is perhaps TRBD1 (6 bases). This CDR3 has 16 amino acids. Germline CDR1 is MNHEY and CDR2 is SMNVEV (reference sequence). V lost 3 bases and J 2 bases, leaving 14 bases between the germline ends. CDR3 in amino acids: CASSFRGRFTKNIQYF. The DNA of the CDR3 is TGTGCCAGCAGTTTCAGGGGCCGCTTTACCAAAAACATTCAGTACTTC.

This chain connects TRBV5-1 to TRBJ1-6; 8 bases align to TRBD1. Germline CDR1 and CDR2: SGHRS and YFSETQ. Unmatched junction bases numbered 4, after V lost 0 bases and J lost 8 bases. CDR3 length equals 15 residues. Written as DNA, the CDR3 is TGCGCCAGCAGCTTGGTGGACAGGGAGGATTCACCCCTCCACTTT. This gives the protein CASSLVDREDSPLHF.

The chain has TRBV19 and TRBJ2-7; 11 nucleotides agree with TRBD2. Germline V CDR1 and CDR2: LNHDA, SQIVND (reference sequence). This CDR3 is 14 amino acids long. The V and J ends lost 7 bases and 5 bases, in that order; junction bases with no gene match: 7. The CDR3 nucleotides are TGTGCCAGTACCGATACTAGCGGGGGAGACGAGCAGTACTTC. Translation gives CASTDTSGGDEQYF.

The V and J genes are TRBV19 and TRBJ2-3; a possible D gene is TRBD2 (6 bases). V shed 5 bases and J shed 7 bases, with 10 bases lying between them. This CDR3 region has 12 residues. Germline V lookup: CDR1 LNHDA, CDR2 SQIVND (reference sequence). The CDR3 sequence is CASSPGTYTQYF. The CDR3 DNA reads TGTGCCAGTAGTCCCGGGACTTATACGCAGTATTTT.

The chain links TRBV5-1 to TRBJ2-1, with 15 nucleotides matching TRBD2. The CDR3 has 17 amino acids. Germline V lookup: CDR1 SGHRS, CDR2 YFSETQ. After removal of 1 base from V and 7 bases from J, the junction contained 6 bases not matched to a gene. The CDR3 nucleotides are TGCGCCAGCAGCTTGAGGGGCGGACTAGCGGGAGGGAATGAGCAGTTCTTC. Amino acid sequence: CASSLRGGLAGGNEQFF.

This chain connects TRBV7-2 to TRBJ2-1, with D unclear. Trimming removed 3 bases from V and 1 base from J, with 10 bases in between. Germline V gene lookup returns CDR1 SGHTA and CDR2 FQGNSA. The CDR3 loop spans 15 amino acids. The DNA for the CDR3 is TGTGCCAGCAGCTTTGCGGATAGATCCTACAATGAGCAGTTCTTC. It encodes CASSFADRSYNEQFF.

This sequence joins TRBV6-6 and TRBJ2-3; TRBD2 aligns across 9 bases. This CDR3 contains 17 residues. Germline-derived CDR1 and CDR2 are MNHNY and SVGAGI (reference sequence). The junction had 10 bases not matched to a gene; V was cut back by 5 bases and J by 1 base. The CDR3 sequence: CASSPALQRGGTDTQYF. CDR3 coding DNA: TGTGCCAGCAGTCCCGCCCTTCAGCGGGGGGGCACAGATACGCAGTATTTT.

The rearrangement links TRBV5-3 to TRBJ2-5, with 8 positions matching TRBD1. TRBV5-3 is reported as an ORF; its role is uncertain. Unmatched junction bases numbered 5, after V lost 1 base and J lost 9 bases. The CDR3 runs 13 residues. The CDR3 is CARSLRTGGPQYF. DNA for the CDR3: TGTGCCAGAAGCTTGCGAACAGGGGGTCCCCAGTACTTC.

This CDR3 reads CASSESPSDRTATNEKLFF. DNA of the CDR3: TGTGCCAGCAGTGAAAGCCCCTCTGACAGGACGGCAACTAATGAAAAACTGTTTTTT. The chain recombines TRBV2 with TRBJ1-4, with D possibly matching TRBD1 (6 bases). Germline V gives CDR1 SNHLY, CDR2 FYNNEI. The CDR3 is 19 residues long. Deletions cut 2 bases from V and 0 bases from J, with 19 bases between.

J is TRBJ2-2 and V is TRBV24-1, with 9 bases that match TRBD1. With 2 bases clipped from V and 5 bases from J, the junction kept 8 bases outside the gene matches. From germline, CDR1 is KGHDR and CDR2 SFDVKD. The CDR3 totals 17 residues. This CDR3 reads CATSDYLGTGRTGELFF. The DNA of the CDR3 is TGTGCCACCAGTGATTACCTTGGGACAGGGCGGACCGGGGAGCTGTTTTTT.

The V call is TRBV2, the J call TRBJ1-5; a weak D match, TRBD1 (5 bases). Germline-derived CDR1 and CDR2 are SNHLY and FYNNEI. The CDR3 contains 15 residues. Between the trimmed V and J ends, which lost 1 base and 6 bases, there was a span of 13 bases. For the CDR3, the DNA is TGTGCCAGCAGTGAAGGGGGCATCGGCGGTCAGCCCCAGCATTTT. It is translated as CASSEGGIGGQPQHF. The whole variable domain, remainder taken from reference TRBV2 and TRBJ1-5, is EPEVTQTPSHQVTQMGQEVILRCVPISNHLYFYWYRQILGQKVEFLVSFYNNEISEKSEIFDDQFSVERPDGSNFTLKIRSTKLEDSAMYFCASSEGGIGGQPQHFGDGTRLSIL.

The V and J genes are TRBV30 and TRBJ2-5, with D possibly being TRBD2 (6 bases). Trimming shortened V by 2 bases and J by 3 bases, and 22 bases separated the two germline ends. The CDR3 extends over 17 amino acids. From germline, CDR1 is GTSNPN and CDR2 SVGIG (reference sequence). CDR3 residues: CAWSQLGGPGEKETQYF. The CDR3 nucleotides read TGTGCCTGGAGTCAGTTGGGGGGTCCGGGAGAGAAAGAGACCCAGTACTTC.

This chain joins TRBV11-2 and TRBJ2-3; no clear D. V shed 4 bases and J shed 4 bases, with 12 bases lying between them. The germline CDR1 and CDR2 sequences are SGHAT and FQNNGV. The CDR3 is 14 residues long. The CDR3 DNA is TGTGCCAGCAGCTCTACCGCGGTTTCAGATACGCAGTATTTT. Translating gives CASSSTAVSDTQYF. The variable domain in full, completed from reference TRBV11-2 and TRBJ2-3, reads EAGVAQSPRYKIIEKRQSVAFWCNPISGHATLYWYQQILGQGPKLLIQFQNNGVVDDSQLPKDRFSAERLKGVDSTLKIQPAKLEDSAVYLCASSSTAVSDTQYFGPGTRLTVL.

The rearrangement joins TRBV3-1 (or the pseudogene TRBV3-2) to TRBJ1-4, with TRBD1 matching 8 bases. After removal of 10 bases from V and 5 bases from J, the junction contained 6 bases not matched to a gene. The CDR3 covers 13 residues. The germline CDR1 and CDR2 sequences are LGHDT and YNNKEL (reference sequence). The CDR3 region is CATHTGGNEKLFF. CDR3 coding DNA: TGTGCCACCCATACAGGGGGAAATGAAAAACTGTTTTTT.

The rearrangement links TRBV30 to TRBJ1-6; 7 bases agree with TRBD1. Germline values: CDR1 GTSNPN, CDR2 SVGIG (reference sequence). This CDR3 has 15 amino acids. V lost 2 bases, J lost 6 bases, and 7 bases stayed unmatched. The CDR3 protein is CAWSRAGTVNSPLHF. The CDR3 bases are TGTGCCTGGAGTCGAGCCGGGACAGTTAATTCACCCCTCCACTTT.

This sequence joins TRBV6-6 and TRBJ2-5, with D perhaps matching TRBD1 (5 bases). V gave up 5 bases and J gave up 5 bases, with 15 bases separating them. The CDR3 runs 14 residues. Germline assignment: CDR1 MNHNY and CDR2 SVGAGI (reference sequence). CDR3 sequence reads: CASSPTVLAETQYF. CDR3 nucleotide sequence: TGTGCCAGCAGTCCGACAGTCCTGGCGGAGACCCAGTACTTC.

This chain connects TRBV30 to TRBJ1-1; D might be TRBD1 (6 bases). CDR1 GTSNPN and CDR2 SVGIG come from the germline V gene (reference sequence). Trimming left V 1 base short and J 10 bases short, with 13 bases between. The CDR3 is 12 amino acids. This CDR3 is CAWSGGGGPAFF. In DNA, the CDR3 is TGTGCCTGGAGTGGGGGCGGGGGGCCAGCTTTCTTT.

V is TRBV11-3 and J is TRBJ2-3; 7 nucleotides agree with TRBD2. The V and J ends lost 4 bases and 0 bases, in that order; junction bases with no gene match: 4. CDR3 length: 15 amino acids. Germline V lookup: CDR1 SGHNT, CDR2 YENEEA. The DNA of the CDR3 is TGTGCCAGCAGCTCGAGCGGGACCAGCACAGATACGCAGTATTTT. Translation: CASSSSGTSTDTQYF.

The CDR3 sequence is CASSVGGTGHNEQFF. The CDR3 DNA sequence: TGTGCCAGCAGCGTAGGGGGGACAGGTCACAATGAGCAGTTCTTC. The rearrangement joins TRBV9 to TRBJ2-1, with 8 bases lining up with TRBD1. CDR1 SGDLS and CDR2 YYNGEE come from the germline V gene. The CDR3 extends over 15 amino acids. J was trimmed by 5 bases and V by 0 bases; bases with no gene match: 4.

The V and J genes are TRBV5-1 and TRBJ2-5, with TRBD1 matching over 10 bases. Per the germline V gene, CDR1 is SGHRS and CDR2 is YFSETQ. The CDR3 consists of 15 residues. The V segment lost 3 bases and the J segment 4 bases; nucleotides outside the gene matches: 6. CDR3 DNA sequence: TGCGCCAGCAGCTATGGACAGGGGGAGGGAGAGACCCAGTACTTC. Protein: CASSYGQGEGETQYF.

The rearrangement joins TRBV10-3 to TRBJ2-2; a possible D gene is TRBD2 (6 bases). Trimming cost V 5 bases and J 1 base, with 8 bases left between them. The CDR3 runs to 14 residues. Germline V gene sequence: CDR1 ENHRY, CDR2 SYGVKD. This chain's CDR3 is CAISRSGNTGELFF. The CDR3 coding sequence is TGTGCCATCAGTCGTAGCGGGAACACCGGGGAGCTGTTTTTT.

This rearrangement joins TRBV6-1 to TRBJ2-1, with D tentatively TRBD2 (5 bases). The CDR3 contains 12 residues. Per germline, CDR1 MNHNS and CDR2 SASEGT. V was trimmed by 1 base and J by 12 bases, leaving 10 bases between them. The CDR3 sequence is CASSEGPSGQFF. DNA for the CDR3: TGTGCCAGCAGTGAAGGTCCCAGCGGGCAGTTCTTC.

This rearrangement joins TRBV7-2 to TRBJ2-7; unclear D gene. This CDR3 spans 15 amino acids. In germline, CDR1 is SGHTA, CDR2 FQGNSA. V was trimmed by 3 bases and J by 2 bases, leaving 14 bases between them. The CDR3 DNA reads as TGTGCCAGCAGCTTCGTCTTTGTAGGAGCCTACGAGCAGTACTTC. Its translation: CASSFVFVGAYEQYF.

The CDR3: CASSGSRRQGLIYEQYF. In nucleotides, the CDR3 is TGTGCCAGCAGTGGGTCCCGACGACAGGGTCTGATCTACGAGCAGTACTTC. The chain carries TRBV25-1 and TRBJ2-7; TRBD1 matches 7 bases. The length of the CDR3 is 17 residues. Germline CDR1 and CDR2: MGHDK and SYGVNS. V dropped 4 bases and J dropped 3; count of bases not matched to a gene: 15.